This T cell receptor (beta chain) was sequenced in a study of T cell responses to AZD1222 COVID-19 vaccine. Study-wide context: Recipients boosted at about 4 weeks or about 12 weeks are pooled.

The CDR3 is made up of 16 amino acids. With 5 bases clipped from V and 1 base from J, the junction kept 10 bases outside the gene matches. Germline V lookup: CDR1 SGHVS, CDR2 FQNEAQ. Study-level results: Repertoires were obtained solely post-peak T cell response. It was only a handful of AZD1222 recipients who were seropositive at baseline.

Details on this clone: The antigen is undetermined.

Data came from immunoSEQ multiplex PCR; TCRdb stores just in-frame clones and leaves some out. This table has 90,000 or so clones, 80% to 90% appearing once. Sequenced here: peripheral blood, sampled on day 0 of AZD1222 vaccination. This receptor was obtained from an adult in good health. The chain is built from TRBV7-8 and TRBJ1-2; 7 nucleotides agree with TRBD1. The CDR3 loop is CASSRGTGVHNYGYTF. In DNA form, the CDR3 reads TGTGCCAGCAGCCGAGGAACAGGGGTCCATAACTATGGCTACACCTTC. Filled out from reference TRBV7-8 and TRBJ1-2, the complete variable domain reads GAGVSQSPRYKVAKRGQDVALRCDPISGHVSLFWYQQALGQGPEFLTYFQNEAQLDKSGLPSDRFFAERPEGSVSTLKIQRTQQEDSAVYLCASSRGTGVHNYGYTFGSGTRLTVV.